This passage covers 18 T cell receptor beta chains from one sample sequenced in a study of cytomegalovirus exposure and HLA in healthy donors. The study ran its PCR with 60 Vbeta and 13 Jbeta primers. Measured with immunoSEQ multiplex PCR; TCRdb has only the in-frame clones, and not every one. Its table records around 34,000 clones. Sample: PBMCs. The receptors were gathered from a middle-aged woman in good health and CMV-seropositive.

This chain joins TRBV5-6 and TRBJ2-3, with D unresolved. Deletions cut 2 bases from V and 1 base from J, with 14 bases between. In germline, CDR1 is SGHDT, CDR2 YYEEEE. CDR3 size: 16 residues. The CDR3 nucleotides read TGTGCCAGCAGCTTCTTCATCCTCCCGGGCACAGATACGCAGTATTTT. It encodes CASSFFILPGTDTQYF.

The chain couples TRBV7-8 to TRBJ1-2; D not resolved. CDR1 is SGHVS and CDR2 is FQNEAQ in the germline V gene. V lost 3 bases, J lost 8 bases, and 22 bases lay in between. The CDR3 length is 16 residues. In nucleotides, the CDR3 is TGTGCCAGCAGCTTGGGTACAAGGATCGTCACGGGGGGCTACACCTTC. The encoded protein is CASSLGTRIVTGGYTF.

The chain carries TRBV5-1 and TRBJ2-5, with 11 bases aligning to TRBD1. This CDR3 contains 16 residues. Germline trimming cut 0 bases from V and 2 bases from J; bases unmatched to any gene: 3. Germline CDR1 SGHRS, CDR2 YFSETQ. DNA for the CDR3: TGCGCCAGCAGCTTGGGGGACAGGGGGAGGCAAGAGACCCAGTACTTC. Translation: CASSLGDRGRQETQYF. The full variable domain, rest sourced from reference TRBV5-1 and TRBJ2-5, is KAGVTQTPRYLIKTRGQQVTLSCSPISGHRSVSWYQQTPGQGLQFLFEYFSETQRNKGNFPGRFSGRQFSNSRSEMNVSTLELGDSALYLCASSLGDRGRQETQYFGPGTRLLVL.

The chain recombines TRBV5-1 with TRBJ2-1, with D unresolved. The V end was cut by 1 base, the J end by 2 bases, with 10 bases between. The CDR3 has 15 residues. The germline V gene encodes CDR1 SGHRS and CDR2 YFSETQ. CDR3 coding DNA: TGCGCCAGCAGCTTGTCCGGTCAAGCCTACAATGAGCAGTTCTTC. Its translation: CASSLSGQAYNEQFF. Based on the CDR3 plus reference TRBV5-1 and TRBJ2-1, the full variable domain is KAGVTQTPRYLIKTRGQQVTLSCSPISGHRSVSWYQQTPGQGLQFLFEYFSETQRNKGNFPGRFSGRQFSNSRSEMNVSTLELGDSALYLCASSLSGQAYNEQFFGPGTRLTVL.

The gene calls are TRBV4-3 and TRBJ2-2, with TRBD1 identical over 11 bases. Trimming cost V 4 bases and J 7 bases; bases outside gene matches: 14. In germline, CDR1 is LGHNA, CDR2 YSLEER. The CDR3 consists of 18 residues. CDR3 DNA: TGCGCCAGCAGCCCGAACCTCCCGGGACAGGGGGATCGCGGGGAGCTGTTTTTT. This codes for CASSPNLPGQGDRGELFF.

The chain employs TRBV6-6 and TRBJ1-1; the D gene is possibly TRBD1 (6 bases). The CDR3 is 14 amino acids. Deletions cut 4 bases from V and 6 bases from J, with 15 bases between. Germline V CDR1 and CDR2: MNHNY, SVGAGI (reference sequence). The CDR3 here is CASSSLGGRAEAFF. CDR3 coding DNA: TGTGCCAGCAGTTCCCTGGGGGGGCGCGCTGAAGCTTTCTTT.

The chain's CDR3 is CASSFITGMGTEAFF. The CDR3 coding sequence is TGTGCCAGCAGTTTTATAACAGGGATGGGCACTGAAGCTTTCTTT. The V and J genes are TRBV2 and TRBJ1-1; TRBD1 might be the D (6 bases). CDR1 and CDR2 (germline): SNHLY, FYNNEI. V was trimmed by 5 bases and J by 4 bases, leaving 17 bases between them. The CDR3 contains 15 residues.

The chain uses TRBV5-1 and TRBJ2-3; 14 nucleotides line up with TRBD2. The germline V gene has CDR1 SGHRS and CDR2 YFSETQ. Losses at the gene ends were 4 bases for V and 2 bases for J; bases not matched to a gene: 6. There are 17 residues in the CDR3. The CDR3 spells CASSRGLAGENTDTQYF. The CDR3 region has the DNA TGCGCCAGCAGCAGGGGACTAGCGGGGGAGAACACAGATACGCAGTATTTT.

The chain joins TRBV11-2 to TRBJ2-5; D is uncertain. This CDR3 has 11 amino acids. CDR1 SGHAT and CDR2 FQNNGV come from the germline V gene. V was pared by 6 bases and J by 5 bases, with 7 bases between. The CDR3, as DNA: TGTGCCAGCAGTTTCGGTGAGACCCAGTACTTC. Its translation is CASSFGETQYF.

The rearrangement joins TRBV30 to TRBJ1-5, with D uncertain. The CDR3 is 13 amino acids. Germline V gene sequence: CDR1 GTSNPN, CDR2 SVGIG (reference sequence). Trimming removed 2 bases from V and 6 bases from J, with 11 bases in between. The CDR3 region is CAWSSSLGQPQHF. The CDR3 DNA reads as TGTGCCTGGAGTTCTTCCCTAGGTCAGCCCCAGCATTTT.

The V gene is TRBV30, the J gene TRBJ2-1; the D is unclear. This CDR3 comprises 14 residues. The ends were cut back, 1 base at V and 6 bases at J, with 13 bases in the middle. Germline lookup yields CDR1 GTSNPN and CDR2 SVGIG (reference sequence). CDR3: CAWSALHGGNEQFF. The CDR3 nucleotides are TGTGCCTGGAGTGCCCTTCACGGTGGCAATGAGCAGTTCTTC.

The rearrangement links TRBV28 to TRBJ1-1; a weak D match, TRBD1 (6 bases). Germline CDR1 reads MDHEN; CDR2 reads SYDVKM. Trimming removed 5 bases from V and 1 base from J, with 17 bases in between. CDR3 length equals 16 residues. DNA of the CDR3: TGTGCCAGCAGTCGAATTGGAGGCAGGGGGAACACTGAAGCTTTCTTT. It encodes CASSRIGGRGNTEAFF.

V and J are TRBV11-2 and TRBJ2-1; possible D gene TRBD2, 5 bases. Per germline, CDR1 SGHAT and CDR2 FQNNGV. There are 13 residues in the CDR3. Trimming stripped 5 bases from V and 8 bases from J, with 13 bases between. CDR3 amino acids: CASSTGGGHEQFF. The CDR3 DNA sequence: TGTGCCAGCAGCACCGGAGGCGGTCATGAGCAGTTCTTC.

The chain is built from TRBV5-6 and TRBJ1-5; D perhaps matches TRBD1 (5 bases). V was pared by 0 bases and J by 1 base, with 11 bases between. The CDR3 is 16 residues long. The germline gives CDR1 SGHDT, CDR2 YYEEEE. The DNA of the CDR3 is TGTGCCAGCAGCTTGGACGGGGGTTTCAGCAATCAGCCCCAGCATTTT. Protein product: CASSLDGGFSNQPQHF.

The chain links TRBV28 to TRBJ1-5; 7 nucleotides line up with TRBD1. The V gene's germline CDR1 is MDHEN and CDR2 SYDVKM. Losses at the gene ends were 6 bases for V and 5 bases for J; bases not matched to a gene: 10. The CDR3 runs to 15 residues. The CDR3 reads CASSRQGGGYQPQHF. The CDR3 nucleotides are TGTGCCAGCAGCAGACAGGGAGGAGGATATCAGCCCCAGCATTTT.

The rearrangement uses TRBV11-3 and TRBJ2-3; 10 positions agree with TRBD2. Trimming cost V 0 bases and J 8 bases; bases outside gene matches: 2. This CDR3 is 14 amino acids long. CDR1 SGHNT and CDR2 YENEEA come from the germline V gene. The CDR3 sequence is CASSLDASGSTQYF. The CDR3 DNA sequence: TGTGCCAGCAGCTTAGACGCTAGCGGGAGTACGCAGTATTTT.

This rearrangement joins TRBV28 to TRBJ1-5, with TRBD1 matching over 8 bases. After removal of 3 bases from V and 1 base from J, the junction contained 5 bases not matched to a gene. This CDR3 has 16 amino acids. Germline V gene sequence: CDR1 MDHEN, CDR2 SYDVKM. The DNA of the CDR3 is TGTGCCAGCAGTTTTAGCAGGGGGCGAAGCAATCAGCCCCAGCATTTT. Its translation is CASSFSRGRSNQPQHF. Variable domain in full (rest from reference TRBV28 and TRBJ1-5): DVKVTQSSRYLVKRTGEKVFLECVQDMDHENMFWYRQDPGLGLRLIYFSYDVKMKEKGDIPEGYSVSREKKERFSLILESASTNQTSMYLCASSFSRGRSNQPQHFGDGTRLSIL.

The chain employs TRBV29-1 and TRBJ1-2; no definite D call. Germline V gene lookup returns CDR1 SQVTM and CDR2 ANQGSEA. V was cut by 0 bases and J by 8 bases, with 13 bases left in between. This CDR3 is 13 amino acids long. The CDR3 bases are TGCAGCGTTGAAGAACTAGCCACGGAAGGCTACACCTTC. Its translation: CSVEELATEGYTF.